The present TCR beta chain was sequenced within a study of blood T cell repertoires in COVID-19. The data were produced by immunoSEQ multiplex PCR, yet TCRdb's version contains in-frame clones alone and is incomplete. This sample yields fewer than 250,000 clones, of which more than 85% are seen a single time; about 22% belongs to the top ten. Germline CDR1 is MGHRA and CDR2 is YSYEKL. Deletions cut 0 bases from V and 4 bases from J, with 6 bases between. The CDR3 spans 13 residues. What was sequenced was PBMCs or T cells enriched from blood (not recorded which). The TCR comes from a woman aged 40 to 55 in a cohort exposed to, infected with or recovered from COVID-19 (not recorded which). J is TRBJ1-1 and V is TRBV4-1, with D unclear. For the CDR3, the DNA is TGCGCCAGCAGCCAAGAGCGCCCCACTGAAGCTTTCTTT. It encodes CASSQERPTEAFF.